The clone carrying this T cell receptor beta chain was detected only a few times. This entry comes from a study of blood T cell repertoires in COVID-19. Study context: Researchers got acute and convalescent COVID-19 samples from the United States, Italy and Spain. PBMCs, B-cell-depleted T cells, or T cells were the source of the cDNA or gDNA that made up the material.

Cohort 3 donors were reported recovered after two negative PCRs, clearance, or symptom resolution. Original processing methods: Counts of nucleated cells, estimated from reference gene primer amplification, were obtained. Generated by immunoSEQ multiplex PCR, the TCRdb table keeps only in-frame clones and is missing some. V, J and clone size are those of that table, while D and trimming were read from the DNA. Of 350,000 to 400,000 clones in the sample, around 89% were seen once. CDR3 size: 15 residues. Germline V gene lookup returns CDR1 SQVTM and CDR2 ANQGSEA. The V and J ends lost 4 bases and 7 bases, in that order; junction bases with no gene match: 15.

This TCR was recovered from a man aged 18 to 30 who had recovered from COVID-19. Source material: PBMCs or T cells enriched from blood (not recorded which). The chain links TRBV29-1 to TRBJ1-2; 7 bases are shared with TRBD1. The CDR3: CSVVRFDRGRGGYTF. The CDR3 coding sequence is TGCAGCGTTGTAAGATTTGATAGGGGGCGCGGTGGCTACACCTTC.